This T cell receptor (beta chain) is from a study of low-dose radiotherapy and immunotherapy resistance in tumors. Study context: For Cohort 1, fractions of 0.5 Gy were given every 2 weeks, reaching 6.5 Gy overall. Intravenous cyclophosphamide 200 mg/m2 was given every two weeks, one day before radiation and immunotherapy.

Time point here: before trial treatment. Germline V CDR1 and CDR2: SEHNR, FQNEAQ (reference sequence). After removal of 4 bases from V and 0 bases from J, the junction contained 6 bases not matched to a gene. The CDR3 consists of 17 residues. TRAV and TRBV primers primed cDNA for both TCRalpha and TCRbeta. TCRs were put through roughly 19 PCR cycles of amplification with Phusion. A constant-region primer and the V-primer adapter served as the primer pair. TCRdb passed the reads through MiXCR, listing each CDR3 protein once. The sample has tens of thousands of distinct CDR3 sequences, around 32% seen once.

The sample here was PBMCs, taken before treatment. The V gene is TRBV7-9, the J gene TRBJ1-6, with 7 nucleotides matching TRBD1. This clonotype originated in a female donor with ovarian cancer. The CDR3 protein is CASSSPGQSSYNSPLHF. The CDR3 DNA reads TGTGCCAGCAGCTCGCCGGGACAGAGCTCCTATAATTCACCCCTCCACTTT.